Listed below are T cell receptor beta chains from one sample, sequenced in a study of T cells after yellow fever vaccination. TCRdb used MiXCR to reprocess the 5' RACE reads, holding one entry per CDR3 protein. The sample carries roughly 310,000 distinct CDR3 sequences, approximately 9% recorded once. Source: PBMCs, taken on the day of the first yellow fever vaccination. These TCRs come from a young man who received the YFV17D yellow fever vaccine. Each CDR3 is given with its conserved first and last residue. The D gene is left open where the match is weak. For some rows the clone size is stated as once, few or many, or as a class when expanded; others skip it.

TRBV20-1	.	TRBJ2-3	.	CSASEDHTDTQYF	TGCAGTGCTAGCGAGGACCACACAGATACGCAGTATTTT
TRBV2	few	TRBJ2-4	TRBD2	CASIASGGTPSIQYF	TGTGCCAGCATCGCTAGCGGGGGAACACCCAGCATTCAGTACTTC
TRBV7-6	.	TRBJ2-1	.	CASTPEGTHDNEQFF	TGTGCCAGCACCCCTGAGGGGACACACGACAATGAGCAGTTCTTC
TRBV4-3	.	TRBJ2-7	.	CASSQDNDYSYEQYF	TGCGCCAGCAGCCAAGATAACGACTACTCCTACGAGCAGTACTTC
TRBV20-1	few	TRBJ2-3	TRBD2	CSAKRDGTSGADTQYF	TGCAGTGCTAAAAGGGACGGGACTAGCGGGGCAGATACGCAGTATTTT
TRBV7-7	many	TRBJ2-5	.	CASSRRGSQETQYF	TGTGCCAGCAGCCGAAGAGGGAGCCAAGAGACCCAGTACTTC
TRBV5-4	.	TRBJ2-6	.	CASSFGTLSLGANVLTF	TGTGCCAGCAGCTTTGGGACACTTTCGTTGGGGGCCAACGTCCTGACTTTC
TRBV10-1	many	TRBJ1-1	.	CASSGGDGTEAFF	TGCGCCAGCAGTGGGGGAGACGGGACTGAAGCTTTCTTT
TRBV30	.	TRBJ1-4	.	CAWGSTPTNEKLFF	TGTGCCTGGGGTTCTACCCCAACTAATGAAAAACTGTTTTTT
TRBV4-1	few	TRBJ1-1	.	CASSPGGGSNTEAFF	TGCGCCAGCAGCCCGGGTGGGGGTTCGAACACTGAAGCTTTCTTT
TRBV12-3/TRBV12-4	few	TRBJ2-5	.	CASSLNRELGLETQYF	TGTGCCAGCAGTTTAAACAGGGAACTAGGGCTAGAGACCCAGTACTTC
TRBV5-4	.	TRBJ2-7	TRBD1	CAISPGDRYYEQYF	TGTGCCATCAGCCCTGGGGACAGGTACTACGAGCAGTACTTC
TRBV3-1	.	TRBJ1-3	.	CASSQVFFFSGNTIYF	TGTGCCAGCAGCCAAGTTTTTTTCTTCTCTGGAAACACCATATATTTT
TRBV7-9	few	TRBJ1-1	.	CASSSANRPEAFF	TGTGCCAGCAGCTCAGCTAACAGGCCTGAAGCTTTCTTT
TRBV6-1	few	TRBJ2-2	.	CASSGSGLNTGELFF	TGTGCCAGCAGCGGATCGGGGCTGAACACCGGGGAGCTGTTTTTT
TRBV20-1	few	TRBJ2-1	TRBD1	CSGTGLSYNEQFF	TGCAGTGGGACAGGGCTCTCCTACAATGAGCAGTTCTTC
TRBV6-2/TRBV6-3	many	TRBJ2-2	.	CASSWIKGTGELFF	TGTGCCAGCAGTTGGATAAAGGGCACCGGGGAGCTGTTTTTT